This T cell receptor (beta chain) was retrieved from a study of graft-versus-host responses after intestinal transplantation. Germline V gene data show CDR1 as SGHAT and CDR2 as FQNNGV. The V and J ends lost 5 bases and 0 bases, in that order; junction bases with no gene match: 11. This CDR3 has 17 amino acids. Assay: immunoSEQ multiplex PCR; the TCRdb copy retains only in-frame clones and omits some. The profile shows approximately 92,000 clones, about nine tenths of them singletons. As for this clone: Its antigen is undetermined.

The clonotype originates from a human donor who received an intestinal transplant. The specimen comprised unstimulated CD8+ T cells sorted from spleen or lymph node cells, sampled before intestinal transplant. This chain joins TRBV11-2 and TRBJ2-3; 7 bases align to TRBD1. The CDR3 bases are TGTGCCAGCAGCCCATTAGGGGGCGAGGCTAGCACAGATACGCAGTATTTT. It codes for CASSPLGGEASTDTQYF. Variable domain in full (rest from reference TRBV11-2 and TRBJ2-3): EAGVAQSPRYKIIEKRQSVAFWCNPISGHATLYWYQQILGQGPKLLIQFQNNGVVDDSQLPKDRFSAERLKGVDSTLKIQPAKLEDSAVYLCASSPLGGEASTDTQYFGPGTRLTVL.